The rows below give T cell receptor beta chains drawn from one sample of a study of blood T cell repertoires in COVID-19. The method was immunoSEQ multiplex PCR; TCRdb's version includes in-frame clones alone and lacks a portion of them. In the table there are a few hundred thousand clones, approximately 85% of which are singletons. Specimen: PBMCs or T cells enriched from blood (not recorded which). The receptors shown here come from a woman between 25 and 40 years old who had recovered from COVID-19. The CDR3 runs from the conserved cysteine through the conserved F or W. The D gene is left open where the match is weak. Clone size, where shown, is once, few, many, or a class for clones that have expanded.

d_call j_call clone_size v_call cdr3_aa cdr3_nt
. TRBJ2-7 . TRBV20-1 CSASLFRGNEQYF TGCAGTGCTAGTTTGTTCCGCGGGAACGAGCAGTACTTC
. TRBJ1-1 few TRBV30 CAWSRGDGYPEAFF TGTGCCTGGAGTCGGGGGGACGGGTACCCTGAAGCTTTCTTT
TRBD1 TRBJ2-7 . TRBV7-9 CASSLTGTYEQYF TGTGCCAGCAGCTTGACAGGGACCTACGAGCAGTACTTC
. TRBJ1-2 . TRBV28 CASSHPLRGIYGYTF TGTGCCAGCAGCCACCCTTTGCGCGGGATCTATGGCTACACCTTC
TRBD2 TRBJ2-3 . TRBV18 CASSQLAGITDTQYF TGTGCCAGCTCACAACTAGCGGGAATCACAGATACGCAGTATTTT
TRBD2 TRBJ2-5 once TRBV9 CASSPTTASGVIQETQYF TGTGCCAGCAGCCCGACGACCGCTAGCGGCGTGATCCAAGAGACCCAGTACTTC
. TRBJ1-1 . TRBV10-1 CASSGSKQGLNTEAFF TGCGCCAGCAGCGGATCCAAACAGGGCTTGAACACTGAAGCTTTCTTT
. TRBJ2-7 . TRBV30 CAWGLPGRDSYEQYF TGTGCCTGGGGGCTACCCGGTCGAGACTCCTACGAGCAGTACTTC
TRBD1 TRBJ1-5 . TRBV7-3 CASSQQGANQPQHF TGTGCCAGCAGCCAACAGGGGGCCAATCAGCCCCAGCATTTT
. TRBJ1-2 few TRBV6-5 CASSYPGQSGYTF TGTGCCAGCAGTTACCCCGGACAGAGTGGCTACACCTTC
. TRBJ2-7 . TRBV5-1 CASSLEPGIRSSYEQYF TGCGCCAGCAGCTTGGAGCCGGGAATTCGGAGCTCCTACGAGCAGTACTTC
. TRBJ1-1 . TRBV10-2 CASSELGQNTEAFF TGCGCCAGCAGTGAGTTGGGACAGAACACTGAAGCTTTCTTT
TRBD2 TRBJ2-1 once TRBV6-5 CASRVETSGGEFF TGTGCCAGCAGGGTAGAGACTAGCGGGGGTGAGTTCTTC
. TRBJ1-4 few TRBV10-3 CAISESSMGGNPATNEKLFF TGTGCCATCAGTGAGTCGTCTATGGGGGGGAACCCCGCAACTAATGAAAAACTGTTTTTT
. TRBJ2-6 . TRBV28 CASTSSSGANVLTF TGTGCCAGCACGAGTAGCTCTGGGGCCAACGTCCTGACTTTC
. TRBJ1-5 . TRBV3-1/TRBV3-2 CASSQGAQPQHF TGTGCCAGCAGCCAAGGGGCTCAGCCCCAGCATTTT
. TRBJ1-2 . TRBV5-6 CASSPLSGYGYTF TGTGCCAGCAGCCCCCTTTCAGGGTATGGCTACACCTTC
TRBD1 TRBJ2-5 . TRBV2 CASSERDRQETQYF TGTGCCAGCAGTGAGAGGGACAGACAAGAGACCCAGTACTTC
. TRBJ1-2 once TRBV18 CASSPRNVGVWYGYTF TGTGCCAGCTCACCTCGTAATGTAGGGGTTTGGTATGGCTACACCTTC